This record looks at one T cell receptor beta chain sequence and its context. The antigen is not known. This entry comes from a study of shared clonotypes between healthy human individuals. The assay was immunoSEQ multiplex PCR, and TCRdb's table has in-frame clones only and misses some. The sample yields under 550,000 clones, roughly 95% seen once. Study-level results: Clonotypes not shared had lower generation probabilities than those common to all four donors. On the whole, naive subsets had larger estimated richness than memory subsets had.

The origin of this receptor is a woman aged 25 to 39 in good health. The sequencing input was naive CD4+ T cells sorted from blood. Subset noted: CD45RA+ positively selected.

CDR3 sequence reads: CASSQDRSQAFF. As DNA, the CDR3 is TGTGCCAGCAGCCAAGACAGGTCCCAAGCTTTCTTT. This chain uses TRBV7-9 with TRBJ1-1, with D maybe TRBD1 (6 bases). Germline assignment: CDR1 SEHNR and CDR2 FQNEAQ (reference sequence). V lost 5 bases and J 9 bases, leaving 13 bases between the germline ends. The CDR3 totals 12 residues.